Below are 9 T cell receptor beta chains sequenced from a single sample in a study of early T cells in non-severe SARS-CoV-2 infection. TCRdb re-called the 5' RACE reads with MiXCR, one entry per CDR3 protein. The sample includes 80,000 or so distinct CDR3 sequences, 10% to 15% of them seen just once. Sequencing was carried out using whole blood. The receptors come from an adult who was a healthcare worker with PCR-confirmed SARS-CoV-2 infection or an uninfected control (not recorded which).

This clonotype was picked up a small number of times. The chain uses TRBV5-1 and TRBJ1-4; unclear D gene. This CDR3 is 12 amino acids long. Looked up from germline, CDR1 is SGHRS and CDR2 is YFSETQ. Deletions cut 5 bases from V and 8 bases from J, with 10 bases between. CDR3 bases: TGCGCCAGCAGTCGAAGCGGGGAAAAACTGTTTTTT. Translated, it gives CASSRSGEKLFF.

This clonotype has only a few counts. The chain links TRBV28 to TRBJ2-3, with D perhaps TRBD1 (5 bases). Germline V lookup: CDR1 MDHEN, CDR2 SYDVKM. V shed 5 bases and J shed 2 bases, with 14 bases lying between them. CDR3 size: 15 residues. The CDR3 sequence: CASSSPGMLTDTQYF. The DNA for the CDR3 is TGTGCCAGCAGTAGCCCAGGGATGCTCACAGATACGCAGTATTTT.

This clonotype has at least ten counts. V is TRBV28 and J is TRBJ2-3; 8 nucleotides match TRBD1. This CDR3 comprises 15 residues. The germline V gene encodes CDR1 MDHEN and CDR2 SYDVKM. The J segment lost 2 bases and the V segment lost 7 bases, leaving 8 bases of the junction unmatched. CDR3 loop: CASNAGTGHTDTQYF. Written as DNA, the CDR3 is TGTGCCAGCAACGCCGGGACAGGCCACACAGATACGCAGTATTTT.

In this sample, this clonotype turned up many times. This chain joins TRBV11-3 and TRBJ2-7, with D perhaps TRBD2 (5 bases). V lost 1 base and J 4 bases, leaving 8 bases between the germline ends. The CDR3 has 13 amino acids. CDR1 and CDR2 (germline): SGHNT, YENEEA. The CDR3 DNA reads TGTGCCAGCAGCTTAGGAAGGGAGTACGAGCAGTACTTC. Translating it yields CASSLGREYEQYF. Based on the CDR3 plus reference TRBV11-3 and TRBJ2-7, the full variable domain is EAGVVQSPRYKIIEKKQPVAFWCNPISGHNTLYWYLQNLGQGPELLIRYENEEAVDDSQLPKDRFSAERLKGVDSTLKIQPAELGDSAVYLCASSLGREYEQYFGPGTRLTVT.

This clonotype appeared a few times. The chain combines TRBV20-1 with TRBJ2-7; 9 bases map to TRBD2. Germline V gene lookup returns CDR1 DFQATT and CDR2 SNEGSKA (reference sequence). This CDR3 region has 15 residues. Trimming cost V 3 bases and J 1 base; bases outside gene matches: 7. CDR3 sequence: CSARTREGLSYEQYF. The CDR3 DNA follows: TGCAGTGCTAGGACGCGGGAGGGCTTGTCCTACGAGCAGTACTTC.

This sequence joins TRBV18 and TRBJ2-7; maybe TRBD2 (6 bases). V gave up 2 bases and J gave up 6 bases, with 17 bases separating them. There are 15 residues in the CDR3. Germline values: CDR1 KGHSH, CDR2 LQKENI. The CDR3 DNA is TGTGCCAGCTCACCAGGGGGGAGTAGATCCGGCGAGCAGTACTTC. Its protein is CASSPGGSRSGEQYF.

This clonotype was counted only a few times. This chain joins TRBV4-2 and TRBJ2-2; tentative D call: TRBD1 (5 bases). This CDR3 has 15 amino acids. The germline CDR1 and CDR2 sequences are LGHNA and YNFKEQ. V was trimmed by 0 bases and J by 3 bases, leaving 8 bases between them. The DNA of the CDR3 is TGTGCCAGCAGCCAAGATAGGACACACACCGGGGAGCTGTTTTTT. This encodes CASSQDRTHTGELFF.

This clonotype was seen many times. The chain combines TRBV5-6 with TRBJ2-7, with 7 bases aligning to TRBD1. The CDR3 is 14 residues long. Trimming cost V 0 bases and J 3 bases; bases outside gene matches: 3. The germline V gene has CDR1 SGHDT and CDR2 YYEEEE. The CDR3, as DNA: TGTGCCAGCAGCTTGGGGCCAGGGGGCTACGAGCAGTACTTC. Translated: CASSLGPGGYEQYF.

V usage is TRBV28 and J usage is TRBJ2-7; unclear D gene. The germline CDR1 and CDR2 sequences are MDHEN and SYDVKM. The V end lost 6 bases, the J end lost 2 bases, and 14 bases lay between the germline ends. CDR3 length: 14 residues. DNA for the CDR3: TGTGCCAGCAGACCTCCGGGCCGAACCTACGAGCAGTACTTC. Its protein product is CASRPPGRTYEQYF.